This section outlines one TCR beta chain sequence together with its context. The antigen remains unidentified. This specimen includes other DNA sequences encoding the same CDR3. The length of the CDR3 is 11 residues. Trimming at V came to 6 bases and at J to 6 bases, leaving 1 base not matched to a gene. Germline assignment: CDR1 LNHDA and CDR2 SQIVND (reference sequence). The sample is drawn from a study of cytomegalovirus exposure and HLA in healthy donors. The PCR used 60 Vbeta and 13 Jbeta primers. In the authors' methods: In a later analysis, the count reached 76 million or so unique TCR beta chains, with about 9.9 million shared. Sequenced by immunoSEQ multiplex PCR; TCRdb stores in-frame clones only, minus some. The V and J calls and clone size come from that table; D and trimming were worked out from the DNA. This table holds about 150,000 clones, roughly 70% found once. The study's findings and limits: Upon later analysis, TCR association rates were observed to vary by HLA locus, being highest for DRB1 and lowest for HLA-C. The classifier was said to identify cytomegalovirus status with high specificity and sensitivity. Among the sequence variants, a highly shared cluster was likely an artifact of sequencing.

The sequence was collected from a male donor in good health and CMV-seronegative. The chain carries TRBV19 and TRBJ2-7; 8 bases are a match to TRBD1. The sample consisted of PBMCs. Here the CDR3 reads CASRDRGEQYF. The CDR3 bases are TGTGCCAGTAGAGACAGGGGCGAGCAGTACTTC. The full variable domain, rest sourced from reference TRBV19 and TRBJ2-7, is DGGITQSPKYLFRKEGQNVTLSCEQNLNHDAMYWYRQDPGQGLRLIYYSQIVNDFQKGDIAEGYSVSREKKESFPLTVTSAQKNPTAFYLCASRDRGEQYFGPGTRLTVT.